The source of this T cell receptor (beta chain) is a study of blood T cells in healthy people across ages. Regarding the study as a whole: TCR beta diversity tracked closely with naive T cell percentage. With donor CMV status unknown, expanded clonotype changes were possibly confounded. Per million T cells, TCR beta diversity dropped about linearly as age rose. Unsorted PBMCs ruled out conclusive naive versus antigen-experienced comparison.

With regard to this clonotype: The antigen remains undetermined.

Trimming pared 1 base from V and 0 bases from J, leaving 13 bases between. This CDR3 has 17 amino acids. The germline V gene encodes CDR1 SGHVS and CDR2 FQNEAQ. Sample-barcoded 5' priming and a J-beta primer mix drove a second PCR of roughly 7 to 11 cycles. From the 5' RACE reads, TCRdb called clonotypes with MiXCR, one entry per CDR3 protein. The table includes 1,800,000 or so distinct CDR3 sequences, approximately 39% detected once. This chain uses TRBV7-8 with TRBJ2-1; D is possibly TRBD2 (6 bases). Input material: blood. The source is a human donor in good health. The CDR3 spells CASSLGSRGGSYNEQFF. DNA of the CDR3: TGTGCCAGCAGCTTAGGGTCGCGGGGAGGCTCCTACAATGAGCAGTTCTTC.